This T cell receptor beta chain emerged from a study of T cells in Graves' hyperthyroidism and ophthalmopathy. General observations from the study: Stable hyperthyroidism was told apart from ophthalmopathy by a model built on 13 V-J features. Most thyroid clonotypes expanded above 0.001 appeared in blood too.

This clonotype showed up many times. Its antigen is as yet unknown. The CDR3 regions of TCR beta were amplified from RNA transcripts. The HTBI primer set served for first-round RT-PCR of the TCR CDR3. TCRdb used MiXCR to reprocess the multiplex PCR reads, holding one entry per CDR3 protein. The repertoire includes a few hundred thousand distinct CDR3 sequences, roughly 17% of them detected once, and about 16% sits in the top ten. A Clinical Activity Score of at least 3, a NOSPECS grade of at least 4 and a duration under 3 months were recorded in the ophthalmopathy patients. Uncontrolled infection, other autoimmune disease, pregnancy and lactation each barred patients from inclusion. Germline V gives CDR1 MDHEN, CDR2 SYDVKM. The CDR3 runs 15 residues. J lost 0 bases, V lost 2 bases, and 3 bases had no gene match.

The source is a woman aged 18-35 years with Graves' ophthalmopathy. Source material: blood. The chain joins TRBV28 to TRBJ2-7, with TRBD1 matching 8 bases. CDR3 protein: CASSLTGTGSYEQYF. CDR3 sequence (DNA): TGTGCCAGCAGTTTAACCGGGACAGGCTCCTACGAGCAGTACTTC.